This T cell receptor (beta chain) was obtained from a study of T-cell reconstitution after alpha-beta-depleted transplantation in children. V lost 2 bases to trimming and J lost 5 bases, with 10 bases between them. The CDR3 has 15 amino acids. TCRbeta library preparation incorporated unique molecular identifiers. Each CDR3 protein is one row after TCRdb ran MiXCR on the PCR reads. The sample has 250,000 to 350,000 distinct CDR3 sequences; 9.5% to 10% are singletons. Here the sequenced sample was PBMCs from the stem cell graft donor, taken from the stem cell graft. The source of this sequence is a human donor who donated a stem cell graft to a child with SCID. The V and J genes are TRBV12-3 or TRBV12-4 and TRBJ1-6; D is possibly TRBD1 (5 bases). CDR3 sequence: CASSLLGLDNSPLHF. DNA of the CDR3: TGTGCCAGCAGTTTATTGGGGCTCGATAATTCACCCCTCCACTTT.